A single sample gave rise to the 10 T cell receptor beta chains below, sequenced in a study of T cell repertoires in cytomegalovirus infection. TCRdb reprocessed the reads via MiXCR and lists one record per CDR3 protein. The sample consists of around 500,000 distinct CDR3 sequences, roughly 43% of them appearing once. Antigen specificity for these receptors is unknown. Specimen: cultured PBMCs, collected from culture after CMV antigen stimulation. The receptor set was obtained from a human donor in good health (CMV status not recorded). Some clones in this sample may be carry-over from other donors' samples.

In this sample, this clonotype turned up a few times. The chain combines TRBV5-1 with TRBJ2-3; D possibly corresponds to TRBD2 (6 bases). Germline loops: CDR1 SGHRS, CDR2 YFSETQ. This CDR3 has 13 amino acids. V lost 3 bases and J 9 bases, leaving 14 bases between the germline ends. This chain's CDR3 is CASSSNPGDTQYF. The CDR3 DNA follows: TGCGCCAGCAGCTCTAATCCGGGAGACACGCAGTATTTT.

V gene TRBV19 combines with J gene TRBJ1-1; D gene ambiguous. V lost 4 bases, J lost 3 bases, and 9 bases lay in between. The length of the CDR3 is 13 residues. The V gene's germline CDR1 is LNHDA and CDR2 SQIVND (reference sequence). CDR3 sequence (DNA): TGTGCCAGTAGTAGCGGCGGGTACACTGAAGCTTTCTTT. As protein: CASSSGGYTEAFF. Filled out from reference TRBV19 and TRBJ1-1, the complete variable domain reads DGGITQSPKYLFRKEGQNVTLSCEQNLNHDAMYWYRQDPGQGLRLIYYSQIVNDFQKGDIAEGYSVSREKKESFPLTVTSAQKNPTAFYLCASSSGGYTEAFFGQGTRLTVV.

This clonotype was recorded a few times. The chain is built from TRBV15 and TRBJ2-2; TRBD2 agrees at 11 bases. Trimming at V came to 0 bases and at J to 2 bases, leaving 8 bases not matched to a gene. Germline CDR1 is LNHNV and CDR2 is YYDKDF (reference sequence). There are 19 residues in the CDR3. CDR3 sequence: CATSRDLPLAGGNTGELFF. CDR3 sequence (DNA): TGTGCCACCAGCAGAGATCTTCCCCTAGCGGGGGGAAACACCGGGGAGCTGTTTTTT.

The J gene is TRBJ2-3, the V gene TRBV11-2, with D tentatively TRBD1 (6 bases). Looked up from germline, CDR1 is SGHAT and CDR2 is FQNNGV. This CDR3 region has 14 residues. The germline V and J ends were trimmed by 3 bases and 6 bases, with 13 bases remaining between them. The CDR3 sequence: CASSFDRSGDTQYF. Written as DNA, the CDR3 is TGTGCCAGCAGCTTTGACAGGTCGGGGGATACGCAGTATTTT.

The chain uses TRBV7-6 and TRBJ2-7, with TRBD2 identical over 9 bases. CDR3 length: 15 residues. Germline V gene data show CDR1 as SGHVS and CDR2 as FNYEAQ. J was trimmed by 7 bases and V by 0 bases; bases with no gene match: 7. CDR3: CASSLASGSLGEQYF. In DNA, the CDR3 is TGTGCCAGCAGCTTAGCTAGCGGGAGCTTGGGGGAGCAGTACTTC. The variable domain in full, with the rest retrieved from reference TRBV7-6 and TRBJ2-7, is GAGVSQSPRYKVTKRGQDVALRCDPISGHVSLYWYRQALGQGPEFLTYFNYEAQQDKSGLPNDRFSAERPEGSISTLTIQRTEQRDSAMYRCASSLASGSLGEQYFGPGTRLTVT.

The chain links TRBV20-1 to TRBJ1-4; a possible D gene is TRBD1 (5 bases). The CDR3 spans 13 residues. Germline-derived CDR1 and CDR2 are DFQATT and SNEGSKA (reference sequence). With 4 bases removed from V and 1 base from J, the gap between germline ends came to 7 bases. The chain's CDR3 is CSANDRTNEKLFF. CDR3 bases: TGCAGTGCTAACGACAGAACTAATGAAAAACTGTTTTTT.

This clonotype came up a few times. The genes are TRBV7-8 and TRBJ2-7, with D perhaps assigned TRBD1 or TRBD2 (5 bases each). V shed 2 bases and J shed 3 bases, with 17 bases lying between them. The CDR3 length is 16 residues. CDR1 SGHVS and CDR2 FQNEAQ come from the germline V gene. The CDR3: CASSLRETGVFYEQYF. CDR3 bases: TGTGCCAGCAGCTTACGGGAAACAGGAGTTTTCTACGAGCAGTACTTC. The full variable domain, in which reference TRBV7-8 and TRBJ2-7 provide the parts outside the CDR3, is GAGVSQSPRYKVAKRGQDVALRCDPISGHVSLFWYQQALGQGPEFLTYFQNEAQLDKSGLPSDRFFAERPEGSVSTLKIQRTQQEDSAVYLCASSLRETGVFYEQYFGPGTRLTVT.

V usage is TRBV6-5 and J usage is TRBJ2-7, with TRBD2 matching over 8 bases. Germline trimming cut 6 bases from V and 1 base from J; bases unmatched to any gene: 5. Germline CDR1 and CDR2: MNHEY and SVGAGI. CDR3 length equals 14 residues. CDR3 sequence: CASSRGGRSYEQYF. As DNA, the CDR3 is TGTGCCAGCAGCCGGGGCGGGAGGTCCTACGAGCAGTACTTC.

As to this clonotype: This CDR3 fails to terminate in the conserved phenylalanine or tryptophan, so it likely reflects a read error. V gene TRBV10-3 combines with J gene TRBJ2-1; D gene ambiguous. The CDR3 is made up of 11 amino acids. Germline assignment: CDR1 ENHRY and CDR2 SYGVKD. Trimming pared 5 bases from V and 7 bases from J, leaving 6 bases between. The CDR3 DNA sequence: TGTGCCATCAGTCTAGGGAATGAGCAGTTCCTC. This translates into CAISLGNEQFL.

The V and J genes are TRBV11-2 and TRBJ2-3; unclear D gene. CDR1 SGHAT and CDR2 FQNNGV come from the germline V gene. V was shortened by 0 bases and J by 6 bases, with 10 bases between the two germline ends. The CDR3 has 14 amino acids. The CDR3 reads CASSLDSSEDTQYF. As DNA, the CDR3 is TGTGCCAGCAGCTTAGATTCATCGGAGGATACGCAGTATTTT.